The rows below give T cell receptor beta chains drawn from one sample of a study of siplizumab effects on memory and regulatory T cells. Sequencing was performed with immunoSEQ multiplex PCR; in TCRdb, only in-frame clones are kept and a portion is missing. In the table there are some 100,000 clones, under 95% of which are singletons. The sample was Tregs sorted from blood. The source is a human donor in good health. The CDR3 runs from the conserved cysteine through the conserved F or W. Fields, in order: clone size, V gene, J gene, D gene, CDR3 DNA, CDR3 protein. The D gene is left open where the match is weak. Not every row has a clone size; where given, it reads once, few, many or a size class.

>once|TRBV2|TRBJ2-2|TRBD2
TGTGCCAGCATCGGGGGACAGCGGGAGGTTTGGGACACCGGGGAGCTGTTTTTT
CASIGGQREVWDTGELFF
>NA|TRBV9|TRBJ2-3|NA
TGTGCCAGCAGCGTAGTTGGGGACACTAGCACAGATACGCAGTATTTT
CASSVVGDTSTDTQYF
>NA|TRBV7-3|TRBJ2-7|NA
TGTGCCAGCAGCTTAAGCCTGGACAGCTACGAGCAGTACTTC
CASSLSLDSYEQYF
>NA|TRBV7-6|TRBJ2-5|TRBD2
TGTGCCAGCAGCTTAGCGGCGGGAGGGCTGCAGTACTTC
CASSLAAGGLQYF
>once|TRBV18|TRBJ2-7|TRBD2
TGTGCCAGCTCAAATGGGAGGGCCGGGGACGAGCAGTACTTC
CASSNGRAGDEQYF
>NA|TRBV18|TRBJ2-3|NA
TGTGCCAGCTCACGACAGGATCCCACAGATACGCAGTATTTT
CASSRQDPTDTQYF
>NA|TRBV7-9|TRBJ2-4|NA
TGTGCCAGCAGCTTGTCCCGGGACGCAGAGAACATTCAGTACTTC
CASSLSRDAENIQYF
>NA|TRBV18|TRBJ2-3|TRBD1
TGTGCCAGCTCACCACCGGCAGGGACAGACAACACAGATACGCAGTATTTT
CASSPPAGTDNTDTQYF
>NA|TRBV7-3|TRBJ2-2|TRBD2
TGTGCCAGCAGCTCTGGACTAGGGCGAACCGGGGAGCTGTTTTTT
CASSSGLGRTGELFF
>NA|TRBV14|TRBJ2-3|NA
TGTGCCAGCAGCCAAGATTGGTCAGCCAGCACAGATACGCAGTATTTT
CASSQDWSASTDTQYF
>once|TRBV19|TRBJ2-1|TRBD2
TGTGCCAGTAGCCGACGACCGGGACTAGCGGGAGGGAAGAACAATGAGCAGTTCTTC
CASSRRPGLAGGKNNEQFF
>NA|TRBV11-2|TRBJ2-7|NA
TGTGCCAGCAGCTTAGTCAGGGCTGGTTACGAGCAGTACTTC
CASSLVRAGYEQYF
>NA|TRBV28|TRBJ2-3|TRBD2
TGTGCCAGCAGCGGCACGACTAGCGGGAACCCAGATACGCAGTATTTT
CASSGTTSGNPDTQYF
>NA|TRBV6-4|TRBJ2-2|NA
TGTGCCAGCAGAGACGACGGGAACACCGGGGAGCTGTTTTTT
CASRDDGNTGELFF
>NA|TRBV5-1|TRBJ1-2|NA
TGCGCCAGCAGCAAGGATCTCGGCTACACCTTC
CASSKDLGYTF
>NA|TRBV5-4|TRBJ2-3|NA
TGTGCCAGCGCGGAAGGGCCAATGGTAGATACGCAGTATTTT
CASAEGPMVDTQYF
>NA|TRBV5-4|TRBJ1-1|NA
TGTGCCAGCAGCTTGGATTTAGGGGGGCGTGAAGCTTTCTTT
CASSLDLGGREAFF